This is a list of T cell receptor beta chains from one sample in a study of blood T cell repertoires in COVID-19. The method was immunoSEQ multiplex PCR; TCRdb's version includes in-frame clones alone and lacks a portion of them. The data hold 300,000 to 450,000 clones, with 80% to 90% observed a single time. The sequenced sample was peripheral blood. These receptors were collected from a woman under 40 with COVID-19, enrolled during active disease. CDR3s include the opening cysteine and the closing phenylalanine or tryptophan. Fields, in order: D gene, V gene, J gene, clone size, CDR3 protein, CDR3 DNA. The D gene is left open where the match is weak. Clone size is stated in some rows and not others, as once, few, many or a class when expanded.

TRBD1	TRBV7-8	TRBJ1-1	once	CASSYTGQGAVEAFF	TGTGCCAGCAGCTATACGGGACAGGGGGCTGTTGAAGCTTTCTTT
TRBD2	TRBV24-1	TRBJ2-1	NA	CATSDTGTSGSNEQFF	TGTGCCACCAGTGATACCGGGACTAGCGGGAGCAATGAGCAGTTCTTC
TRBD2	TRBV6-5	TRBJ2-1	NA	CASRRLAGTDNEQFF	TGTGCCAGCAGGAGACTAGCGGGAACGGACAATGAGCAGTTCTTC
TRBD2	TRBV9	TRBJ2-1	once	CASSTSGSSYNEQFF	TGTGCCAGCAGCACGAGCGGGAGCTCCTACAATGAGCAGTTCTTC
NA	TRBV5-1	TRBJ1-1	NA	CASSLEGVPGLSNTEAFF	TGCGCCAGCAGCTTGGAGGGGGTTCCGGGTCTCTCGAACACTGAAGCTTTCTTT
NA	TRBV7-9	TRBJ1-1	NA	CASSSFPLDRLNTEAFF	TGTGCCAGCAGCTCCTTTCCCCTCGACAGATTGAACACTGAAGCTTTCTTT
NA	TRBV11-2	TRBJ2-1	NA	CASDGSSYNEQFF	TGTGCCAGCGACGGGAGTTCCTACAATGAGCAGTTCTTC
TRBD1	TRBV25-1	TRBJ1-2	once	CASSEFVSGQGSGYTF	TGTGCCAGCAGTGAATTCGTCTCGGGACAGGGTAGCGGCTACACCTTC
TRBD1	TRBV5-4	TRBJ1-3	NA	CASSDAGTAGNTIYF	TGTGCCAGCAGCGATGCCGGGACAGCTGGAAACACCATATATTTT
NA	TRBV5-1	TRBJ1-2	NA	CASSQTGGSYGYTF	TGCGCCAGCAGCCAAACGGGGGGGAGTTATGGCTACACCTTC
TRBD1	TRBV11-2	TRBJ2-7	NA	CASSSDRAYEQYF	TGTGCCAGCAGCTCCGACAGGGCTTACGAGCAGTACTTC
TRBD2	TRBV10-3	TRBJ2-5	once	CAISVLAGVGYQETQYF	TGTGCCATCAGTGTACTAGCGGGAGTGGGGTACCAAGAGACCCAGTACTTC
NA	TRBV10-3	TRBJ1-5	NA	CAISESTPGLGRGPQHF	TGTGCCATCAGTGAGTCGACTCCCGGCCTCGGGCGGGGGCCCCAGCATTTT
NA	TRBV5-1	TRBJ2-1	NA	CASSFLSGESNEQFF	TGCGCCAGCAGCTTTCTATCGGGGGAATCCAATGAGCAGTTCTTC
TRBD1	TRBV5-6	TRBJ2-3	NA	CASRGTGADTQYF	TGTGCCAGCAGGGGGACAGGGGCAGATACGCAGTATTTT
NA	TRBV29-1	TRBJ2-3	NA	CSVEDSSQGSTDTQYF	TGCAGCGTTGAAGATTCGTCCCAGGGAAGCACAGATACGCAGTATTTT
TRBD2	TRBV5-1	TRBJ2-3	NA	CASSPGTSGSGATDTQYF	TGCGCCAGCAGCCCCGGGACTAGCGGGAGCGGGGCCACAGATACGCAGTATTTT
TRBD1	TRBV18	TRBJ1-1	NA	CASSPTGVGTEAFF	TGTGCCAGCTCACCGACAGGGGTAGGGACTGAAGCTTTCTTT
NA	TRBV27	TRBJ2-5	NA	CASSLSGVYQETQYF	TGTGCCAGCAGTCTGTCGGGAGTGTACCAAGAGACCCAGTACTTC
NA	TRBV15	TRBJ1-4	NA	CATSRGAAGYNEKLFF	TGTGCCACCAGCAGAGGCGCGGCCGGATATAATGAAAAACTGTTTTTT
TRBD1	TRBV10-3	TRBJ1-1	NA	CAISDRANTEAFF	TGTGCCATCAGCGACAGGGCGAACACTGAAGCTTTCTTT